Below are 24 T cell receptor beta chains sequenced from a single sample in a study of identical twins. Via MiXCR, TCRdb re-called the 5' RACE reads, giving one row per CDR3 protein. The sample has approximately 600,000 distinct CDR3 sequences; 9.6% are singletons. Separately, the same data were catalogued under a study of yellow fever vaccine responses in identical twins.

Sequenced sample: PBMCs. The receptors originated from a woman in her late teens or twenties in good health.

This clonotype turned up a few times. The chain is built from TRBV7-9 and TRBJ2-5; TRBD1 matches at 8 bases. CDR1 and CDR2 (germline): SEHNR, FQNEAQ (reference sequence). The CDR3 totals 15 residues. J gave up 4 bases and V 5 bases, and 9 bases lay outside the gene matches. CDR3 sequence: CASSRDGQGPETQYF. In DNA form, the CDR3 reads TGTGCCAGCAGCCGCGACGGACAGGGACCAGAGACCCAGTACTTC.

This clonotype was recorded a few times. This rearrangement joins TRBV27 to TRBJ1-2; a weak D match, TRBD1 (6 bases). CDR1 and CDR2 from the germline V gene are MNHEY and SMNVEV (reference sequence). CDR3 length equals 14 residues. V dropped 6 bases and J dropped 3 bases, with 14 bases sitting between them. DNA of the CDR3: TGTGCCAGCAGCCCCGTCAACAGGGACTATGGCTACACCTTC. Its translation is CASSPVNRDYGYTF.

This chain connects TRBV7-2 to TRBJ2-5; 12 nucleotides match TRBD2. Germline V gene data show CDR1 as SGHTA and CDR2 as FQGNSA. The V gene end was trimmed by 3 bases and the J gene end by 4 bases; junction bases not matched to a gene: 6. This CDR3 comprises 16 residues. CDR3 nucleotide sequence: TGTGCCAGCAGCTTCACATTGACTAGCGGGGGAGAGACCCAGTACTTC. Its translation is CASSFTLTSGGETQYF.

The rearrangement uses TRBV5-6 and TRBJ2-3; 11 nucleotides match TRBD2. This CDR3 has 17 amino acids. The V gene's germline CDR1 is SGHDT and CDR2 YYEEEE. Trimming removed 4 bases from V and 0 bases from J; junction bases left unmatched: 7. The CDR3 DNA is TGTGCCAGCAGCCAGGGACTAGCGGACCTTAGCACAGATACGCAGTATTTT. Its protein is CASSQGLADLSTDTQYF.

This clonotype was detected ten times or more. CDR3 residues: CASSYSGLGYEQYF. The CDR3 bases are TGTGCCAGCAGTTACTCTGGACTTGGCTACGAGCAGTACTTC. The chain joins TRBV6-5 to TRBJ2-7; D is possibly TRBD2 (5 bases). The CDR3 is 14 residues long. Trimming cost V 0 bases and J 3 bases, with 9 bases left between them. Germline CDR1 and CDR2: MNHEY and SVGAGI.

This clonotype was found a few times. This rearrangement joins TRBV20-1 to TRBJ2-5; the D gene could be TRBD1 or TRBD2 (6 bases each). Deletions cut 2 bases from V and 2 bases from J, with 15 bases between. Germline V gene data show CDR1 as DFQATT and CDR2 as SNEGSKA (reference sequence). The CDR3 is 15 residues long. The CDR3 DNA sequence: TGCAGTGCTAGAAGGGGGGACGGCAAGCAAGAGACCCAGTACTTC. This encodes CSARRGDGKQETQYF.

This clonotype was seen at least ten times. The V and J genes are TRBV3-1 and TRBJ2-5; D is ambiguous. From germline, CDR1 is LGHDT and CDR2 YNNKEL (reference sequence). This CDR3 is built from 15 residues. Trimming took 0 bases from V and 2 from J, leaving 10 bases between them. The CDR3: CASSQDSGFQETQYF. The CDR3 DNA reads TGTGCCAGCAGCCAAGACAGTGGTTTTCAAGAGACCCAGTACTTC.

This clonotype was detected ten times or more. The V gene is TRBV10-3, the J gene TRBJ1-2, with D possibly matching TRBD1 (5 bases). Trimming removed 6 bases at V and 2 bases at J, with 13 bases between. The CDR3 runs to 14 residues. CDR1 is ENHRY and CDR2 is SYGVKD in the germline V gene. In DNA, the CDR3 is TGTGCCATCAGGAGGGACGGTCTGAACTATGGCTACACCTTC. This gives the protein CAIRRDGLNYGYTF.

The J gene is TRBJ2-2, the V gene TRBV12-5; D possibly corresponds to TRBD1 (6 bases). This CDR3 is built from 15 residues. Between the trimmed V and J ends, which lost 5 bases and 2 bases, there was a span of 12 bases. Germline V CDR1 and CDR2: LGHNT, FRNRAP. The CDR3 here is CASGNRAANTGELFF. The CDR3 DNA sequence: TGTGCTAGTGGTAACAGGGCGGCTAACACCGGGGAGCTGTTTTTT.

Many counts were recorded for this clonotype. The chain links TRBV5-6 to TRBJ2-1; unclear D gene. CDR3 size: 14 residues. Trimming took off 3 bases at V and 1 base at J, with 8 bases between the two ends. Germline-derived CDR1 and CDR2 are SGHDT and YYEEEE. CDR3 sequence (DNA): TGTGCCAGCAGCTATAGGGTTTCCTACAATGAGCAGTTCTTC. This encodes CASSYRVSYNEQFF.

This clonotype was counted at least ten times. The germline gene is not matched at one end of the junction; a read error may be the cause. This chain joins TRBV7-7 and TRBJ2-2; D assignment may be TRBD1 or TRBD2 (5 bases each). This CDR3 has 15 amino acids. Germline V gene sequence: CDR1 SSHAT, CDR2 FNYEAQ (reference sequence). The CDR3 spells CASSLGAGTTGELFF. In DNA, the CDR3 is TGTGCTAGCAGCTTAGGAGCAGGGACCACCGGGGAGCTGTTTTTT.

Only a few counts were recorded for this clonotype. The chain uses TRBV10-3 and TRBJ2-7; D unclear. The CDR3 has 13 amino acids. Germline CDR1 is ENHRY and CDR2 is SYGVKD. The V end was cut by 0 bases, the J end by 2 bases, with 5 bases between. This CDR3 reads CAISESGPYEQYF. The DNA for the CDR3 is TGTGCCATCAGTGAGTCAGGGCCCTACGAGCAGTACTTC.

This clonotype was seen at least ten times. Here the CDR3 DNA reads TGTGCCAGCAGTGAAAGTCGGGCTGGAGATACGCAGTATTTT. The encoded protein is CASSESRAGDTQYF. The V and J genes are TRBV2 and TRBJ2-3; D call uncertain. V lost 2 bases and J lost 5, with 11 bases in between. Germline V CDR1 and CDR2: SNHLY, FYNNEI. The CDR3 runs 14 residues.

This clonotype was detected a few times. The gene calls are TRBV7-2 and TRBJ2-4, with a weak D call TRBD1 (6 bases). Looked up from germline, CDR1 is SGHTA and CDR2 is FQGNSA. CDR3 length equals 12 residues. The V end lost 5 bases, the J end lost 10 bases, and 12 bases lay between the germline ends. The CDR3 DNA follows: TGTGCCAGCAGCCCGACAGGAAGAATTCAGTACTTC. It codes for CASSPTGRIQYF.

This clonotype was found a few times. The genes are TRBV7-6 and TRBJ2-3; D tentatively fits TRBD1 or TRBD2 (5 bases each). This CDR3 has 16 amino acids. Per the germline V gene, CDR1 is SGHVS and CDR2 is FNYEAQ. Trimming left V 6 bases short and J 0 bases short, with 16 bases between. CDR3 sequence (DNA): TGTGCCAGCAGTTTTCTTAGGGGAGTTAGCACAGATACGCAGTATTTT. Its translation is CASSFLRGVSTDTQYF.

V and J are TRBV2 and TRBJ2-1; 7 positions match TRBD2. The germline V gene encodes CDR1 SNHLY and CDR2 FYNNEI. This CDR3 has 19 amino acids. V lost 5 bases to trimming and J lost 4 bases; unmatched junction nucleotides: 20. The CDR3 DNA follows: TGTGCCAGCAGTTTTGTCTCAGAGACTAGCCGTTTGCCATACAATGAGCAGTTCTTC. Amino acids: CASSFVSETSRLPYNEQFF. Together with reference TRBV2 and TRBJ2-1, the CDR3 gives the full variable domain: EPEVTQTPSHQVTQMGQEVILRCVPISNHLYFYWYRQILGQKVEFLVSFYNNEISEKSEIFDDQFSVERPDGSNFTLKIRSTKLEDSAMYFCASSFVSETSRLPYNEQFFGPGTRLTVL.

This clonotype was seen repeatedly, ten times or more. This sequence joins TRBV2 and TRBJ2-3, with unresolved D. The CDR3 contains 12 residues. V gave up 2 bases and J gave up 6 bases, with 6 bases separating them. Germline V lookup: CDR1 SNHLY, CDR2 FYNNEI. CDR3 in DNA: TGTGCCAGCAGTGAATGGGGTGATACGCAGTATTTT. Its protein is CASSEWGDTQYF.

This clonotype was picked up many times. The V and J genes are TRBV5-5 and TRBJ2-7; 7 bases line up with TRBD1. The V gene end was trimmed by 5 bases and the J gene end by 1 base; junction bases not matched to a gene: 6. Germline V gene data show CDR1 as SGHKS and CDR2 as YYEKEE (reference sequence). The CDR3 loop spans 14 amino acids. The CDR3 loop reads CASSLGGRSYEQYF. The CDR3 nucleotides read TGTGCCAGCAGTTTAGGGGGCAGATCCTACGAGCAGTACTTC.

This clonotype was counted only a few times. The CDR3 region has the DNA TGCAGCACCGACTCCCCGAGCACAGATACGCAGTATTTT. Translated, it gives CSTDSPSTDTQYF. V gene TRBV29-1 combines with J gene TRBJ2-3; D gene unclear. Per the germline V gene, CDR1 is SQVTM and CDR2 is ANQGSEA. The CDR3 length is 13 residues. V lost 8 bases and J 0 bases, leaving 12 bases between the germline ends.

This clonotype was seen a handful of times. This sequence joins TRBV7-2 and TRBJ2-3, with D hard to call. V was shortened by 0 bases and J by 7 bases, with 5 bases between the two germline ends. Germline V gene lookup returns CDR1 SGHTA and CDR2 FQGNSA. CDR3 size: 12 residues. This chain's CDR3 is CASSLAINTQYF. The DNA for the CDR3 is TGTGCCAGCAGCTTAGCAATTAATACGCAGTATTTT. Full variable domain (remainder filled in from reference TRBV7-2 and TRBJ2-3): GAGVSQSPSNKVTEKGKDVELRCDPISGHTALYWYRQSLGQGLEFLIYFQGNSAPDKSGLPSDRFSAERTGGSVSTLTIQRTQQEDSAVYLCASSLAINTQYFGPGTRLTVL.

The chain has TRBV6-1 and TRBJ2-7; a possible D gene is TRBD1 (6 bases). Germline V lookup: CDR1 MNHNS, CDR2 SASEGT. The CDR3 extends over 12 amino acids. Deletions cut 7 bases from V and 2 bases from J, with 9 bases between. The CDR3 DNA follows: TGTGCCAGCACCGACAGGACCTACGAGCAGTACTTC. This codes for CASTDRTYEQYF.

This clonotype has only a few counts. This rearrangement joins TRBV5-6 to TRBJ2-1; the match to TRBD2 covers 10 bases. Germline trimming cut 1 base from V and 8 bases from J; bases unmatched to any gene: 6. CDR1 and CDR2 (germline): SGHDT, YYEEEE. The CDR3 contains 15 residues. The CDR3 reads CASSLLAGVGDEQFF. In nucleotides, the CDR3 is TGTGCCAGCAGCTTGCTAGCGGGAGTTGGGGATGAGCAGTTCTTC.

The chain carries TRBV6-4 and TRBJ2-7, with D perhaps TRBD1 or TRBD2 (5 bases each). CDR3 length: 13 amino acids. The V end lost 8 bases, the J end lost 3 bases, and 14 bases lay between the germline ends. The germline gives CDR1 MRHNA, CDR2 SNTAGT. The CDR3 coding sequence is TGTGCCAGCTTCGGGACGGATATCTACGAGCAGTACTTC. As protein: CASFGTDIYEQYF.

This clonotype was detected many times. This chain uses TRBV9 with TRBJ2-3; TRBD2 agrees at 10 bases. The V segment lost 3 bases and the J segment 1 base; nucleotides outside the gene matches: 17. This CDR3 has 20 residues. The germline V gene has CDR1 SGDLS and CDR2 YYNGEE. CDR3 DNA sequence: TGTGCCAGCAGCGGAGAGCGGACTAGCGGTGTAACGGGTGGCACAGATACGCAGTATTTT. It specifies CASSGERTSGVTGGTDTQYF.